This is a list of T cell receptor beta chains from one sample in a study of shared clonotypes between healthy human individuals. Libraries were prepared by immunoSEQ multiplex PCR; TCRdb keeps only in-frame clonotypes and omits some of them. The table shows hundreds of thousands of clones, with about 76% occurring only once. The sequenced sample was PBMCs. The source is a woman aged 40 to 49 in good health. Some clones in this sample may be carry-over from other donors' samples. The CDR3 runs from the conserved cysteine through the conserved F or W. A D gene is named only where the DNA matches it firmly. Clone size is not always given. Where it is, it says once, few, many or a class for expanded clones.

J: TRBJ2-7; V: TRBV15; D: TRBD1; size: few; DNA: TGTGCCACCAGCAGCTTTTTGACAGGGGGCTACGAGCAGTACTTC; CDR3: CATSSFLTGGYEQYF
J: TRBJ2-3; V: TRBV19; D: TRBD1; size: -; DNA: TGTGCCAGTAGTTCGGGGACAGGGGAGTTTGTGCAGTATTTT; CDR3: CASSSGTGEFVQYF
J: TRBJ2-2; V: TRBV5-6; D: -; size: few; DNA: TGTGCCAGCAGCTTGCAAGGGGGGGACACCGGGGAGCTGTTTTTT; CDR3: CASSLQGGDTGELFF
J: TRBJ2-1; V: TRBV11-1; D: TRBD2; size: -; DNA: TGTGCCAGCAGCTCGGGACTAGCCAATGAGCAGTTCTTC; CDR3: CASSSGLANEQFF
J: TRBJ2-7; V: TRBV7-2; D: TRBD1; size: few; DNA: TGTGCCAGCAGCTTAGAAGGGGGACAGGTCTACGAGCAGTACTTC; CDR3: CASSLEGGQVYEQYF
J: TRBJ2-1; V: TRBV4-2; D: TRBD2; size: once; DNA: TGTGCCAGCAGCCCTAGGACTAGCGGGGCGTCCTACAATGAGCAGTTCTTC; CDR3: CASSPRTSGASYNEQFF
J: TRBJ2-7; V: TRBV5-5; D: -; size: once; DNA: TGTGCCAGCAGCTTATCCGACCGGCAGCCGTGGGAGCAGTACTTC; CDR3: CASSLSDRQPWEQYF
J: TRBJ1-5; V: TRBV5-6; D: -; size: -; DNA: TGTGCCAGCACCTTTGGGGGGCTTAGAGGTCAGCCCCAGCATTTT; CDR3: CASTFGGLRGQPQHF
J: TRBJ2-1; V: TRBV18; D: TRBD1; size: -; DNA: TGTGCCAGCCGGGTACAGGGGGCAGACGATGAGCAGTTCTTC; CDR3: CASRVQGADDEQFF
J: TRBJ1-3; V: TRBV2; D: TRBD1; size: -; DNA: TGTGCCAGCAGTTATGACAGGGGGGATGGAAACACCATATATTTT; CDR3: CASSYDRGDGNTIYF
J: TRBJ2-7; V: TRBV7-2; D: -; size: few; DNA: TGTGCCAGCAGCTTAGACACCTACGAGCAGTACTTC; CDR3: CASSLDTYEQYF
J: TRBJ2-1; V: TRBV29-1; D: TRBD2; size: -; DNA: TGCAGCGTGGCCCTCAAACTAGCGGGAGGACACAATGAGCAGTTCTTC; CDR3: CSVALKLAGGHNEQFF
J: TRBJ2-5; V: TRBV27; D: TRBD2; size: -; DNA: TGTGCCAGCAGTTGGGGTAGCGGGAGGGCCGGGACCCAGTACTTC; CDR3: CASSWGSGRAGTQYF
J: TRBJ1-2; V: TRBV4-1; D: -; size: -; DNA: TGCGCCAGCAGCCAAGCGCCCGGCAGAAACTATGGCTACACCTTC; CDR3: CASSQAPGRNYGYTF
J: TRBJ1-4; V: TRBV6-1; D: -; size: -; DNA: TGTGCCAGCAGTGACGTATCGGGCTTTGATGAAAAACTGTTTTTT; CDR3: CASSDVSGFDEKLFF
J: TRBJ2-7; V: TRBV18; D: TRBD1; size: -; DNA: TGTGCCAGCTCACCCGTGGCAGGGGGCTCCTACGAGCAGTACTTC; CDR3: CASSPVAGGSYEQYF